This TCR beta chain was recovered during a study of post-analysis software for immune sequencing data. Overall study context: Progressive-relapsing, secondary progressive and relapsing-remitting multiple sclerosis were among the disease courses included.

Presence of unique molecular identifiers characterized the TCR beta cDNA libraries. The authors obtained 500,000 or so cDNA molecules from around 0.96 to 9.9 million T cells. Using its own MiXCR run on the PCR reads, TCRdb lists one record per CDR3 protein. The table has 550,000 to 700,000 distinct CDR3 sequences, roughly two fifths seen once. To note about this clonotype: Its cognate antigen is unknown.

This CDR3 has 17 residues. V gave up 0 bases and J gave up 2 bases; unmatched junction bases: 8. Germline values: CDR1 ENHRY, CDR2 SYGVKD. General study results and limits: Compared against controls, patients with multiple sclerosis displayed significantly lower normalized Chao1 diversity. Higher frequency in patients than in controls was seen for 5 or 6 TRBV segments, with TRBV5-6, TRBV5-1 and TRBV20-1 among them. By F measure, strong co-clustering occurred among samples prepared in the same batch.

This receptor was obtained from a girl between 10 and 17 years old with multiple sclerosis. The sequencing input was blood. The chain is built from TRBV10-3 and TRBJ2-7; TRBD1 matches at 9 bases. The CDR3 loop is CAISESGQGGSPYEQYF. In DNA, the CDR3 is TGTGCCATCAGTGAGTCGGGACAGGGAGGATCCCCCTACGAGCAGTACTTC.